Following are 19 T cell receptor beta chains from one sample sequenced in a study of human T cells and chemical hapten exposure. Using its own MiXCR run on the RACE reads, TCRdb lists one record per CDR3 protein. The sample consists of fewer than 150,000 distinct CDR3 sequences, roughly 13% of them appearing once. The time point: patch test 1, 2 weeks after DPC sensitization. Treatment meaning: therapeutic diphenylcyclopropenone sensitization with weekly scalp DPC. The sequenced sample was whole blood, obtained in connection with sensitization to the hapten diphenylcyclopropenone (DPC). The receptors come from a young man with alopecia areata. Some clones in this sample may be carry-over from other donors' samples.

At least ten counts were recorded for this clonotype. The J gene is TRBJ2-2, the V gene TRBV5-8, with D maybe TRBD1 (5 bases). This CDR3 is 15 amino acids long. From germline, CDR1 is SGHTS and CDR2 YDEGEE. V lost 2 bases, J lost 7 bases, and 15 bases lay in between. CDR3 loop: CASSFGAGYSGELFF. The CDR3, as DNA: TGTGCCAGCAGCTTTGGCGCAGGGTATAGCGGGGAGCTGTTTTTT.

In this sample, this clonotype turned up once. J is TRBJ2-1 and V is TRBV7-9; 8 bases are a match to TRBD1. This CDR3 spans 16 amino acids. CDR1 is SEHNR, CDR2 FQNEAQ, per germline (reference sequence). Trimming took 2 bases from V and 2 from J; bases not matched to a gene: 5. CDR3 nucleotides: TGTGCCAGCAGCTTATTCCGGGACAGGACCTACAATGAGCAGTTCTTC. This codes for CASSLFRDRTYNEQFF.

This clonotype was recorded a few times. V usage is TRBV12-3 or TRBV12-4 and J usage is TRBJ2-1; possibly TRBD2 for D (6 bases). Between the trimmed V and J ends, which lost 5 bases and 12 bases, there was a span of 14 bases. The CDR3 is 12 amino acids. CDR3 bases: TGTGCCAGCAGTACCATGACCGGGGGGCAGTTCTTC. This sequence encodes CASSTMTGGQFF.

Many counts were recorded for this clonotype. The chain is built from TRBV9 and TRBJ1-2; the D gene is possibly TRBD1 (6 bases). V lost 0 bases and J lost 8, with 17 bases in between. Per germline, CDR1 SGDLS and CDR2 YYNGEE. The CDR3 is made up of 15 amino acids. Here the CDR3 reads CASSVAGGHLGGYTF. The CDR3 DNA follows: TGTGCCAGCAGCGTAGCTGGGGGACACCTAGGAGGCTACACCTTC.

This clonotype showed up just a few times. CDR3 amino acids: CSARAYDRGGYGYTF. DNA for the CDR3: TGCAGTGCTAGGGCCTACGACAGGGGAGGCTATGGCTACACCTTC. The chain combines TRBV20-1 with TRBJ1-2; 8 nucleotides agree with TRBD1. The CDR3 spans 15 residues. V lost 3 bases to trimming and J lost 4 bases; unmatched junction nucleotides: 10. Germline loops: CDR1 DFQATT, CDR2 SNEGSKA (reference sequence).

This clonotype was picked up a small number of times. The V gene is TRBV4-3, the J gene TRBJ2-7, with 7 bases that match TRBD1. CDR1 and CDR2 from the germline V gene are LGHNA and YSLEER. There are 14 residues in the CDR3. The V segment lost 0 bases and the J segment 7 bases; nucleotides outside the gene matches: 6. The CDR3 sequence is CASSQETGLREQYF. The DNA for the CDR3 is TGCGCCAGCAGCCAAGAGACAGGGTTGCGTGAGCAGTACTTC.

This clonotype came up a few times. This chain joins TRBV5-4 and TRBJ1-1; tentative D call: TRBD1 (6 bases). The germline V gene encodes CDR1 SGHNT and CDR2 YYREEE (reference sequence). CDR3 length: 15 residues. V was clipped by 0 bases and J by 0 bases, with 9 bases between them. CDR3 in amino acids: CASSLVQGMNTEAFF. The CDR3 DNA follows: TGTGCCAGCAGCTTGGTACAGGGAATGAACACTGAAGCTTTCTTT.

This clonotype has only a few counts. The CDR3 DNA follows: TGTGCCAGCAGTCTACGCCCACTCGGGGTACCAGTGCACTATGGCTACACCTTC. This encodes CASSLRPLGVPVHYGYTF. The rearrangement uses TRBV12-3 or TRBV12-4 and TRBJ1-2; D not certain. V was cut by 5 bases and J by 3 bases, with 25 bases left in between. There are 18 residues in the CDR3.

In its sample, this clonotype was seen a few times. V is TRBV24-1 and J is TRBJ2-1; TRBD1 is a possible D gene (6 bases). This CDR3 is 14 amino acids long. V gave up 2 bases and J gave up 6 bases, with 10 bases separating them. Germline V CDR1 and CDR2: KGHDR, SFDVKD. CDR3 residues: CATSDSSRGNEQFF. Written as DNA, the CDR3 is TGTGCCACCAGTGATTCGTCCAGGGGCAATGAGCAGTTCTTC.

The J gene is TRBJ1-5, the V gene TRBV4-1; D gene uncertain. Trimming took off 1 base at V and 6 bases at J, with 16 bases between the two ends. The CDR3 is 16 amino acids. Looked up from germline, CDR1 is MGHRA and CDR2 is YSYEKL. The CDR3 DNA sequence: TGCGCCAGCAGCCAAGTGGCTCCTGGGGTTAGTCAGCCCCAGCATTTT. It encodes CASSQVAPGVSQPQHF.

This clonotype was observed a handful of times. The chain combines TRBV7-2 with TRBJ2-7, with TRBD2 identical over 12 bases. Germline CDR1 reads SGHTA; CDR2 reads FQGNSA. The CDR3 runs to 16 residues. The V gene end was trimmed by 4 bases and the J gene end by 4 bases; junction bases not matched to a gene: 8. The CDR3 sequence: CASSSVTSGGTYEQYF. The CDR3 DNA is TGTGCCAGCAGCTCCGTGACTAGCGGGGGTACTTACGAGCAGTACTTC.

This clonotype was detected many times. The V gene is TRBV7-3, the J gene TRBJ2-5, with TRBD1 identical over 8 bases. The germline CDR1 and CDR2 sequences are SGHTA and FQGTGA. V was clipped by 5 bases and J by 5 bases; unmatched bases: 4. This CDR3 is 13 amino acids long. The CDR3 reads CASSQDREETQYF. In nucleotides, the CDR3 is TGTGCCAGCAGCCAGGACAGGGAGGAGACCCAGTACTTC. Full variable domain (rest looked up from reference TRBV7-3 and TRBJ2-5): GAGVSQTPSNKVTEKGKYVELRCDPISGHTALYWYRQSLGQGPEFLIYFQGTGAADDSGLPNDRFFAVRPEGSVSTLKIQRTERGDSAVYLCASSQDREETQYFGPGTRLLVL.

This CDR3 is CASEAREGKDTQYF. DNA of the CDR3: TGTGCCAGCGAGGCCAGGGAGGGGAAAGATACGCAGTATTTT. The rearrangement uses TRBV7-9 and TRBJ2-3; 7 bases map to TRBD2. CDR1 and CDR2 from the germline V gene are SEHNR and FQNEAQ (reference sequence). Germline trimming cut 8 bases from V and 5 bases from J; bases unmatched to any gene: 10. There are 14 residues in the CDR3.

The rearrangement uses TRBV3-1 and TRBJ1-1, with 8 bases aligning to TRBD1. The germline gives CDR1 LGHDT, CDR2 YNNKEL (reference sequence). CDR3 length: 14 residues. The V segment lost 1 base and the J segment 4 bases; nucleotides outside the gene matches: 2. This CDR3 reads CASSQGTGSTEAFF. The CDR3 DNA reads as TGTGCCAGCAGCCAAGGGACAGGGTCCACTGAAGCTTTCTTT. The whole variable domain, remainder taken from reference TRBV3-1 and TRBJ1-1, is DTAVSQTPKYLVTQMGNDKSIKCEQNLGHDTMYWYKQDSKKFLKIMFSYNNKELIINETVPNRFSPKSPDKAHLNLHINSLELGDSAVYFCASSQGTGSTEAFFGQGTRLTVV.

This clonotype was seen a few times. The V gene is TRBV12-3 or TRBV12-4, the J gene TRBJ2-7; 8 nucleotides match TRBD1. V was clipped by 2 bases and J by 7 bases; unmatched bases: 4. This CDR3 has 13 residues. DNA for the CDR3: TGTGCCAGCAGTTTACAAGACAGGGGAGAGCAGTACTTC. Protein: CASSLQDRGEQYF.

CDR3 loop: CASTPAGTKEKLFF. The CDR3, as DNA: TGTGCCAGCACTCCCGCCGGGACCAAGGAAAAACTGTTTTTT. The chain has TRBV3-1 and TRBJ1-4; tentatively, D is TRBD1 (5 bases). The CDR3 length is 14 residues. V lost 7 bases and J lost 8, with 17 bases in between. The V gene's germline CDR1 is LGHDT and CDR2 YNNKEL (reference sequence).

This clonotype was seen only a few times. The chain is built from TRBV6-6 and TRBJ1-1, with D maybe TRBD1 (6 bases). CDR1 is MNHNY, CDR2 SVGAGI, per germline (reference sequence). Trimming took 2 bases from V and 4 from J, leaving 8 bases between them. This CDR3 has 13 amino acids. The chain's CDR3 is CASSYEGGTEAFF. The DNA of the CDR3 is TGTGCCAGCAGTTACGAAGGGGGCACTGAAGCTTTCTTT.

This clonotype was observed many times. CDR3 amino acids: CASSQAPVDRVNGYTF. Written as DNA, the CDR3 is TGCGCCAGCAGCCAAGCGCCGGTTGACAGGGTGAACGGCTACACCTTC. The chain carries TRBV4-3 and TRBJ1-2; 7 bases line up with TRBD1. CDR1 and CDR2 from the germline V gene are LGHNA and YSLEER. Trimming removed 1 base from V and 8 bases from J; junction bases left unmatched: 13. This CDR3 has 16 amino acids.

This clonotype was detected a few times. CDR3: CASAGSMNTEAFF. The CDR3 DNA is TGTGCCAGCGCGGGAAGTATGAACACTGAAGCTTTCTTT. The chain couples TRBV27 to TRBJ1-1; D gene ambiguous. This CDR3 has 13 residues. V was clipped by 8 bases and J by 0 bases, with 10 bases between them. Germline V gives CDR1 MNHEY, CDR2 SMNVEV (reference sequence).